This T cell receptor beta chain originates from a study of beta chain features in type 1 diabetes. Study conclusions and caveats: All four CD4+ subsets of Type 1 diabetes patients contained TCRB CDR3s that were moderately but significantly shorter.

Every bit of the isolated RNA underwent reverse transcription, so sequencing read expressed TCRB transcripts. Only in-frame clones appear in the TCRdb table, and some are missing; sequencing was by immunoSEQ multiplex PCR. The table has 150,000 to 200,000 clones, around 63% seen once. Germline V gene data show CDR1 as GTSNPN and CDR2 as SVGIG (reference sequence). This CDR3 spans 12 amino acids. V gave up 6 bases and J gave up 8 bases; unmatched junction bases: 5. This clone was found once. Its antigen is still unknown. This clonotype was obtained from a man aged 30-40 years with type 1 diabetes. The sequenced sample consisted of naive CD4+ T cells from blood. This rearrangement joins TRBV30 to TRBJ2-4, with TRBD1 matching over 9 bases. The CDR3 loop reads CACSDRGDIQYF. The CDR3 bases are TGTGCCTGCTCCGACAGGGGGGACATTCAGTACTTC.